This TCR beta chain was captured by sequencing in a study of cytomegalovirus exposure and HLA in healthy donors. CDR3 length: 15 residues. Germline CDR1 is SGHVS and CDR2 is FQNEAQ. V shed 5 bases, J shed 7 bases, and the junction held 14 bases outside the gene matches. The primer mix had 60 Vbeta and 13 Jbeta primers. The table came from immunoSEQ multiplex PCR; TCRdb's copy has only in-frame clones and leaves some out. The sample table includes roughly 190,000 clones. This chain uses TRBV7-8 with TRBJ2-7; 7 bases map to TRBD1. The sample was PBMCs. This clonotype was sampled from a man between 25 and 39 years old in good health and CMV-seronegative. The CDR3 coding sequence is TGTGCCAGCAGCCCAACGACAGGGATAGCTGGTGAGCAGTACTTC. Its protein is CASSPTTGIAGEQYF.